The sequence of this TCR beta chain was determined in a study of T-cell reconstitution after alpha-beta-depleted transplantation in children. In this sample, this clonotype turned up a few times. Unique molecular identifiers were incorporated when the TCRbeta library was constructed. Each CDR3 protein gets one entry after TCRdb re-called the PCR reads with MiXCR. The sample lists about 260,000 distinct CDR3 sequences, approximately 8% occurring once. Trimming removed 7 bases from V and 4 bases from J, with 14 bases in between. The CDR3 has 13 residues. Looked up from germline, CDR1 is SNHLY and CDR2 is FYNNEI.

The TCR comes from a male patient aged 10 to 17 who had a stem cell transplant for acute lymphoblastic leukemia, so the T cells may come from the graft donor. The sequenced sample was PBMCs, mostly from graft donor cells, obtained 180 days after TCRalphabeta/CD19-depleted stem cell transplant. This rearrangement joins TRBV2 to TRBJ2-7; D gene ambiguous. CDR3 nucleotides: TGTGCCAGCAAGCCGGTGTTGGAGTACGAGCAGTACTTC. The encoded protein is CASKPVLEYEQYF.